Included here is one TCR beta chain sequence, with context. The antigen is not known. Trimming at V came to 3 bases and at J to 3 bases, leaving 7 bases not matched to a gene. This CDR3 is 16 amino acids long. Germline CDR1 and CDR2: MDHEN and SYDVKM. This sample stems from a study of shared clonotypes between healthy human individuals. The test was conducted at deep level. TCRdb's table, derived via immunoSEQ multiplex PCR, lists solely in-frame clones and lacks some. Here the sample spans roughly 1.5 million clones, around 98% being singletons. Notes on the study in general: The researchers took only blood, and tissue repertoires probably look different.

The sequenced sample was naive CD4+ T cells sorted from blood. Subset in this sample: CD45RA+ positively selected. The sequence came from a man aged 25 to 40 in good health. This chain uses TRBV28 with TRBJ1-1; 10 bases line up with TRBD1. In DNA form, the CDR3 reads TGTGCCAGCAGTTTGGGACAGGGGTATCGTCACACTGAAGCTTTCTTT. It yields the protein CASSLGQGYRHTEAFF.